This T cell receptor beta chain was recovered during a study of regulatory T cells in long-lasting Graves disease. Whole-study results and caveats: The researchers studied only peripheral blood, not thyroid tissue. Only a small sample size was used, which may have cut accuracy. The persistent group shared fewer than 3,500 public clonotypes, more than the 950 to 1,000 shared by new patients.

The V end was cut by 2 bases, the J end by 8 bases, with 9 bases between. CDR1 is PRHDT and CDR2 is FYEKMQ in the germline V gene (reference sequence). CDR3 size: 12 residues. This clonotype has at least ten counts. The antigen remains unidentified. The sample's time point: persistent/refractory GD, antithyroid drugs over 5 years with positive TRAb. PBMC-derived RNA was used for the TCR library. Staff drew around 10 milliliters of peripheral blood into EDTA tubes. CDR3 regions were amplified by Arm-PCR using iRepertoire HTBI primers to build TCR beta libraries. TCRdb fed the multiplex PCR reads into MiXCR, producing one record per CDR3 protein. Of hundreds of thousands of distinct CDR3 sequences listed, roughly 20% are singletons.

The chain joins TRBV13 to TRBJ1-1, with D hard to call. This TCR was sampled from a female donor with Graves disease. This sample comprised peripheral blood mononuclear cells (PBMCs), obtained when the disease was refractory, from a patient treated with antithyroid drugs. CDR3 DNA sequence: TGTGCCAGCAGCTTATTCGCTCTAGAAGCTTTCTTT. It specifies CASSLFALEAFF.